Sequencing of this T cell receptor beta chain was carried out in a study of shared clonotypes between healthy human individuals. CDR1 and CDR2 (germline): LNHDA, SQIVND (reference sequence). This CDR3 region has 14 residues. Trimming cost V 7 bases and J 1 base; bases outside gene matches: 5. The repertoire was sequenced with immunoSEQ multiplex PCR; TCRdb's copy has only in-frame clones and lacks some. The sample consists of 2 million to 2.5 million clones, over 85% of them appearing once. Sequenced input: naive CD4+ T cells sorted from blood. Subset given: CD45RA+ positively selected. The receptor was derived from a man in his late teens or twenties in good health. This rearrangement joins TRBV19 to TRBJ1-1, with TRBD1 matching 8 bases. Here the CDR3 reads CASTQGAPNTEAFF. CDR3 sequence (DNA): TGTGCCAGTACCCAGGGGGCTCCGAACACTGAAGCTTTCTTT.